These 27 T cell receptor beta chains came from one sample sequenced in a study of vaccination effects on CD4 cells after COVID-19. Pools of viral peptides were used by the ViraFEST assay to expand antigen-specific CD4+ T cells ahead of sequencing. Once cultured for roughly ten days, the cells underwent separation to obtain CD4+ T cells. A PCR test confirmed that the person had SARS-CoV-2 infection between March and December 2020. Clones were sequenced by immunoSEQ multiplex PCR, and TCRdb holds only the in-frame ones, with some missing. The sample yields about 45,000 clones, approximately 70% seen once. Their cognate antigens are unknown. The sequenced sample was CD4+ T cells from PBMCs cultured with a peptide pool, obtained before COVID-19 vaccination. The receptors originated from a human donor who had a prior SARS-CoV-2 infection.

J is TRBJ1-2 and V is TRBV2; D is possibly TRBD1 (5 bases). CDR3 length: 12 amino acids. Trimming removed 4 bases at V and 5 bases at J, with 8 bases between. CDR1 and CDR2 from the germline V gene are SNHLY and FYNNEI. Here the CDR3 reads CASSGDSYGYTF. CDR3 bases: TGTGCCAGCAGTGGTGACAGTTATGGCTACACCTTC.

The chain links TRBV7-3 to TRBJ2-1, with D possibly TRBD2 on 7 matching bases. V was shortened by 2 bases and J by 6 bases, with 14 bases between the two germline ends. Germline lookup yields CDR1 SGHTA and CDR2 FQGTGA. The CDR3 length is 15 residues. CDR3: CASSLGAGHSNEQFF. In nucleotides, the CDR3 is TGTGCCAGCAGCTTAGGAGCGGGACACAGCAATGAGCAGTTCTTC.

V usage is TRBV5-8 and J usage is TRBJ1-5; D uncertain. Germline loops: CDR1 SGHTS, CDR2 YDEGEE. The germline V and J ends were trimmed by 4 bases and 0 bases, with 5 bases remaining between them. This CDR3 has 13 amino acids. This chain's CDR3 is CASSGYSNQPQHF. CDR3 sequence (DNA): TGTGCCAGCAGCGGGTATAGCAATCAGCCCCAGCATTTT.

In this sample, this clone turned up a few times. The rearrangement joins TRBV19 to TRBJ1-1; no clear D. The V gene lost 5 bases and the J gene lost 2 bases, with 9 bases spanning the gap. This CDR3 spans 13 amino acids. From germline, CDR1 is LNHDA and CDR2 SQIVND (reference sequence). CDR3 loop: CASSPQLNTEAFF. The CDR3 DNA sequence: TGTGCCAGTAGTCCACAGCTTAACACTGAAGCTTTCTTT.

This clone has a handful of counts. This chain uses TRBV9 with TRBJ2-7; 9 nucleotides align to TRBD1. The germline gives CDR1 SGDLS, CDR2 YYNGEE. Losses at the gene ends were 0 bases for V and 4 bases for J; bases not matched to a gene: 5. This CDR3 contains 15 residues. This CDR3 reads CASSVGMTGGYEQYF. The CDR3 nucleotides read TGTGCCAGCAGCGTAGGAATGACAGGGGGTTACGAGCAGTACTTC.

This chain links TRBV30 with TRBJ1-1; D is unclear. The CDR3 is 14 amino acids. Trimming took off 0 bases at V and 5 bases at J, with 13 bases between the two ends. In germline, CDR1 is GTSNPN, CDR2 SVGIG (reference sequence). The CDR3 DNA is TGTGCCTGGAGTGTACTTTCTCGCGCTACTGAAGCTTTCTTT. Protein: CAWSVLSRATEAFF. The entire variable domain, with the rest obtained from reference TRBV30 and TRBJ1-1, is as follows: SQTIHQWPATLVQPVGSPLSLECTVEGTSNPNLYWYRQAAGRGLQLLFYSVGIGQISSEVPQNLSASRPQDRQFILSSKKLLLSDSGFYLCAWSVLSRATEAFFGQGTRLTVV.

The chain couples TRBV2 to TRBJ2-5; possibly TRBD2 for D (5 bases). The V and J ends lost 6 bases and 0 bases respectively, with 5 bases between them. From germline, CDR1 is SNHLY and CDR2 FYNNEI. The CDR3 has 12 residues. The CDR3 DNA sequence: TGTGCCAGCAGGAGGGACCAAGAGACCCAGTACTTC. Amino acids: CASRRDQETQYF.

The chain couples TRBV21-1 to TRBJ2-7; TRBD2 is the table's D call, not checked against the DNA. TRBV21-1 has pseudogene status. The CDR3 has 22 residues. The CDR3 loop reads CASSKDRTGGGTSVYFSYEQYF. For the CDR3, the DNA is TGTGCCAGCAGCAAAGACCGGACGGGCGGCGGGACTAGCGTATATTTCTCCTACGAGCAGTACTTC.

The V call is TRBV18, the J call TRBJ2-3; D is unclear. CDR3 size: 17 residues. Germline CDR1 KGHSH, CDR2 LQKENI. The ends were cut back, 1 base at V and 0 bases at J, with 14 bases in the middle. As DNA, the CDR3 is TGTGCCAGCTCACCACTGATGTCGGGCAGTAGCACAGATACGCAGTATTTT. Protein sequence: CASSPLMSGSSTDTQYF.

The CDR3 nucleotides are TGTGCCAGCAGCCCTACCGGGACAGGGACGGTCTATGAGCAGTTCTTC. Its protein product is CASSPTGTGTVYEQFF. The chain couples TRBV7-3 to TRBJ2-1; 9 nucleotides match TRBD1. CDR3 size: 16 residues. Germline V lookup: CDR1 SGHTA, CDR2 FQGTGA. Trimming at V came to 5 bases and at J to 8 bases, leaving 13 bases not matched to a gene.

The V gene is TRBV6-5, the J gene TRBJ1-5, with a tentative D call TRBD1 (6 bases). Germline V gives CDR1 MNHEY, CDR2 SVGAGI. The CDR3 runs 15 residues. Between the trimmed V and J ends, which lost 0 bases and 7 bases, there was a span of 13 bases. CDR3 sequence: CASSYSPGVVQPQHF. The CDR3 DNA sequence: TGTGCCAGCAGTTACTCGCCAGGGGTTGTACAGCCCCAGCATTTT.

The rearrangement joins TRBV6-2 or TRBV6-3 to TRBJ2-6; 8 bases fit TRBD1. The V gene end was trimmed by 4 bases and the J gene end by 0 bases; junction bases not matched to a gene: 2. Germline V gene sequence: CDR1 MNHEY, CDR2 SVGEGT. This CDR3 is built from 16 residues. The CDR3 is CASSLQGDSGANVLTF. The DNA of the CDR3 is TGTGCCAGCAGTTTACAGGGGGACTCTGGGGCCAACGTCCTGACTTTC.

The chain joins TRBV4-2 to TRBJ2-7; D possibly matches TRBD1 or TRBD2 (5 bases each). In germline, CDR1 is LGHNA, CDR2 YNFKEQ. This CDR3 contains 18 residues. Trimming shortened V by 1 base and J by 3 bases, and 22 bases separated the two germline ends. The CDR3 DNA sequence: TGTGCCAGCAGCCAAGCGTCCACCGGGACCGGCGGGTTCTACGAGCAGTACTTC. Amino acid sequence: CASSQASTGTGGFYEQYF.

This chain joins TRBV7-9 and TRBJ2-1; the D is unclear. V lost 2 bases and J lost 7, with 21 bases in between. Germline loops: CDR1 SEHNR, CDR2 FQNEAQ (reference sequence). The CDR3 consists of 17 residues. The CDR3 region has the DNA TGTGCCAGCAGCTTAACTACCCGTGGCTTAGCCGGGAATGAGCAGTTCTTC. As protein: CASSLTTRGLAGNEQFF.

This chain joins TRBV6-5 and TRBJ2-5, with D perhaps given as TRBD1 or TRBD2 (6 bases each). Germline V gene data show CDR1 as MNHEY and CDR2 as SVGAGI. The CDR3 sequence is 16 residues long. V lost 4 bases and J 5 bases, leaving 20 bases between the germline ends. The CDR3 reads CASSSKLLGGGETQYF. CDR3 nucleotide sequence: TGTGCCAGCAGTTCTAAACTTTTAGGAGGGGGGGAGACCCAGTACTTC.

The CDR3: CASSLDTRGHEQFF. As DNA, the CDR3 is TGTGCCAGCAGCTTAGATACCCGAGGGCATGAGCAGTTCTTC. The V and J genes are TRBV11-2 and TRBJ2-1; the D gene is possibly TRBD2 (5 bases). CDR3 size: 14 residues. Germline assignment: CDR1 SGHAT and CDR2 FQNNGV. V shed 0 bases and J shed 8 bases, with 11 bases lying between them.

In nucleotides, the CDR3 is TGTGCCAGCTCACGAATGAGGCAGGCGAACACCGGGGAGCTGTTTTTT. Its translation: CASSRMRQANTGELFF. This chain links TRBV18 with TRBJ2-2, with D unresolved. The germline CDR1 and CDR2 sequences are KGHSH and LQKENI. Trimming removed 4 bases at V and 0 bases at J, with 12 bases between. This CDR3 has 16 residues.

The genes are TRBV5-1 and TRBJ1-2; 7 bases line up with TRBD1. Trimming took 5 bases from V and 5 from J; bases not matched to a gene: 6. The germline V gene encodes CDR1 SGHRS and CDR2 YFSETQ. The CDR3 runs 13 residues. The CDR3 DNA reads TGCGCCAGCAGTCTGCCGGGACAGTATGGCTACACCTTC. Protein sequence: CASSLPGQYGYTF.

The chain uses TRBV7-6 and TRBJ2-2, with TRBD1 matching 10 bases. The CDR3 consists of 16 residues. The germline V gene encodes CDR1 SGHVS and CDR2 FNYEAQ. J gave up 6 bases and V 5 bases, and 9 bases lay outside the gene matches. The CDR3 protein is CASSAYLGQGPGELFF. DNA for the CDR3: TGTGCCAGCAGCGCATATTTGGGACAGGGGCCCGGGGAGCTGTTTTTT.

This clone was seen only a few times. The chain combines TRBV20-1 with TRBJ1-5; a weak D match, TRBD1 (5 bases). The CDR3 has 13 residues. Looked up from germline, CDR1 is DFQATT and CDR2 is SNEGSKA (reference sequence). The germline V and J ends were trimmed by 3 bases and 2 bases, with 8 bases remaining between them. CDR3 region: CSASLGGNQPQHF. CDR3 in DNA: TGCAGTGCTAGTTTAGGGGGCAATCAGCCCCAGCATTTT.

The gene calls are TRBV5-1 and TRBJ1-1; tentatively, D is TRBD1 (6 bases). The germline V gene encodes CDR1 SGHRS and CDR2 YFSETQ. Between the trimmed V and J ends, which lost 4 bases and 4 bases, there was a span of 11 bases. The CDR3 totals 13 residues. CDR3 sequence reads: CASSATDSTEAFF. As DNA, the CDR3 is TGCGCCAGCAGCGCCACGGACAGCACTGAAGCTTTCTTT.

The chain uses TRBV12-5 and TRBJ2-7, with D unclear. The CDR3 runs to 13 residues. Trimming pared 1 base from V and 8 bases from J, leaving 12 bases between. Germline-derived CDR1 and CDR2 are LGHNT and FRNRAP. DNA of the CDR3: TGTGCTAGTGGTTTGGGCAGATACGGCCAGCAGTACTTC. It encodes CASGLGRYGQQYF.

This rearrangement joins TRBV7-3 to TRBJ1-1; D is possibly TRBD1 (5 bases). The CDR3 covers 13 residues. Germline V lookup: CDR1 SGHTA, CDR2 FQGTGA. V was trimmed by 4 bases and J by 10 bases, leaving 16 bases between them. The CDR3 protein is CASSSWGPRGAFF. As DNA, the CDR3 is TGTGCCAGCAGCTCCTGGGGCCCAAGGGGAGCTTTCTTT.

The genes are TRBV10-3 and TRBJ1-5; D is unresolved. Germline V gives CDR1 ENHRY, CDR2 SYGVKD. CDR3 length: 14 residues. The V gene lost 0 bases and the J gene lost 1 base, with 4 bases spanning the gap. The chain's CDR3 is CAISESGSNQPQHF. In DNA form, the CDR3 reads TGTGCCATCAGTGAGTCTGGGAGCAATCAGCCCCAGCATTTT.

V gene TRBV6-6 combines with J gene TRBJ2-1; possibly TRBD1 or TRBD2 for D (6 bases each). Germline V lookup: CDR1 MNHNY, CDR2 SVGAGI (reference sequence). The CDR3 totals 16 residues. Trimming pared 2 bases from V and 9 bases from J, leaving 20 bases between. The CDR3 coding sequence is TGTGCCAGCAGTTACGGCGGTTGGCTAGCGACAGGTGAGCAGTTCTTC. Its protein product is CASSYGGWLATGEQFF.

This clone was detected only once. This rearrangement joins TRBV9 to TRBJ1-2, with D maybe TRBD1 (6 bases). V lost 2 bases, J lost 4 bases, and 15 bases lay in between. Germline V CDR1 and CDR2: SGDLS, YYNGEE. The length of the CDR3 is 15 residues. The CDR3 sequence: CASSVDPTGTYGYTF. The DNA of the CDR3 is TGTGCCAGCAGCGTCGACCCCACAGGGACCTATGGCTACACCTTC.

J is TRBJ2-7 and V is TRBV3-1 (or the pseudogene TRBV3-2), with 16 nucleotides matching TRBD2. CDR3 size: 14 residues. CDR1 LGHDT and CDR2 YNNKEL come from the germline V gene (reference sequence). V lost 5 bases and J lost 13; bases outside the gene matches: 8. CDR3 in DNA: TGTGCCAGCAGCGTGGGACTAGCGGGGGGGTCCCTATACTTC. Its protein product is CASSVGLAGGSLYF.